This passage covers 23 T cell receptor beta chains from one sample sequenced in a study of T cells in localized non-small cell lung cancer (dated by TCRdb to about 2020). To prepare the library, the immunoSEQ multiplex PCR assay was applied. Not all clones reach the TCRdb copy of this immuneACCESS table, which keeps in-frame sequences only. Checked studies attribute under half of the gap to unresolved V genes and leave the rest unexplained. Present in this sample are roughly 3,500 clones, around 25% of which were seen just once. The ten largest clones take up under 20% of the sample. The source material was lung tumor tissue, sampled before any cancer treatment. Receptors originate from a man aged 40 to 75 with stage II squamous cell lung carcinoma.

The chain uses TRBV28 and TRBJ2-5; D perhaps matches TRBD1 (6 bases). V lost 0 bases to trimming and J lost 1 base, with 6 bases between them. This CDR3 contains 14 residues. Germline lookup yields CDR1 MDHEN and CDR2 SYDVKM. The CDR3 loop is CASSLWDSQETQYF. DNA of the CDR3: TGTGCCAGCAGTTTATGGGACAGCCAAGAGACCCAGTACTTC.

J is TRBJ2-1 and V is TRBV19; D may be TRBD2 (6 bases). The CDR3 runs 14 residues. V gave up 3 bases and J gave up 4 bases, with 10 bases separating them. CDR1 is LNHDA, CDR2 SQIVND, per germline (reference sequence). The CDR3 nucleotides are TGTGCCAGTAGTATCGGGAGTACGTACAATGAGCAGTTCTTC. Translation gives CASSIGSTYNEQFF.

This clone was observed a few times. This rearrangement joins TRBV6-8 to TRBJ2-7; 7 bases align to TRBD2. CDR1 MNHGY and CDR2 SAAAGT come from the germline V gene. J lost 2 bases, V lost 6 bases, and 13 bases had no gene match. The CDR3 is 16 amino acids. The CDR3: CASSGPGFGGTYEQYF. The CDR3 DNA reads as TGTGCCAGCAGCGGGCCGGGGTTCGGGGGGACCTACGAGCAGTACTTC.

This chain connects TRBV15 to TRBJ2-5; 10 bases map to TRBD2. Germline values: CDR1 LNHNV, CDR2 YYDKDF (reference sequence). Trimming cost V 2 bases and J 5 bases; bases outside gene matches: 5. CDR3 length: 15 residues. The CDR3 protein is CATSRNPGLAETQYF. The CDR3, as DNA: TGTGCCACCAGCAGAAACCCGGGACTAGCGGAGACCCAGTACTTC. Full variable domain (missing parts from reference TRBV15 and TRBJ2-5): DAMVIQNPRYQVTQFGKPVTLSCSQTLNHNVMYWYQQKSSQAPKLLFHYYDKDFNNEADTPDNFQSRRPNTSFCFLDIRSPGLGDTAMYLCATSRNPGLAETQYFGPGTRLLVL.

This clone was seen a handful of times. The chain employs TRBV18 and TRBJ2-7; 10 bases fit TRBD2. In germline, CDR1 is KGHSH, CDR2 LQKENI. The CDR3 has 15 amino acids. The V and J ends lost 3 bases and 2 bases, in that order; junction bases with no gene match: 4. CDR3: CASSPLAGATYEQYF. The CDR3 DNA sequence: TGTGCCAGCTCACCCCTAGCGGGGGCCACCTACGAGCAGTACTTC. Drawing the rest from reference TRBV18 and TRBJ2-7, the complete variable domain is NAGVMQNPRHLVRRRGQEARLRCSPMKGHSHVYWYRQLPEEGLKFMVYLQKENIIDESGMPKERFSAEFPKEGPSILRIQQVVRGDSAAYFCASSPLAGATYEQYFGPGTRLTVT.

The V and J genes are TRBV18 and TRBJ1-2; 12 bases agree with TRBD1. This CDR3 region has 15 residues. From germline, CDR1 is KGHSH and CDR2 LQKENI. V gave up 6 bases and J gave up 6 bases; unmatched junction bases: 8. CDR3: CASSWSGQGAHGYTF. In DNA form, the CDR3 reads TGTGCCAGCTCTTGGTCGGGACAGGGGGCGCATGGCTACACCTTC.

For the CDR3, the DNA is TGTGCCAGCTCACCACGGGAAGGGGACACCGGGGAGCTGTTTTTT. It is translated as CASSPREGDTGELFF. The chain employs TRBV18 and TRBJ2-2; D possibly corresponds to TRBD1 (5 bases). Trimming left V 1 base short and J 3 bases short, with 9 bases between. The CDR3 length is 15 residues. The V gene's germline CDR1 is KGHSH and CDR2 LQKENI.

This clone ranks as medium-sized. The V gene is TRBV9, the J gene TRBJ1-2; TRBD1 matches 9 bases. This CDR3 has 14 residues. Trimming took 1 base from V and 4 from J; bases not matched to a gene: 2. The germline CDR1 and CDR2 sequences are SGDLS and YYNGEE. Here the CDR3 DNA reads TGTGCCAGCAGCGTAACAGGGGGCGCCTATGGCTACACCTTC. This gives the protein CASSVTGGAYGYTF.

In its sample, this clone was seen a few times. The rearrangement links TRBV11-3 to TRBJ1-1; D is uncertain. V was clipped by 5 bases and J by 1 base, with 17 bases between them. Germline V lookup: CDR1 SGHNT, CDR2 YENEEA. This CDR3 region has 16 residues. CDR3 protein: CASSVPGRRENTEAFF. The CDR3 DNA follows: TGTGCCAGCAGCGTACCCGGGCGTAGGGAGAACACTGAAGCTTTCTTT.

The chain employs TRBV11-3 and TRBJ2-1; a possible D gene is TRBD1 (6 bases). Trimming took off 2 bases at V and 0 bases at J, with 14 bases between the two ends. The germline gives CDR1 SGHNT, CDR2 YENEEA. The CDR3 extends over 17 amino acids. The CDR3 DNA is TGTGCCAGCAGCTTAAGGGGACACCAAAGCTCCTACAATGAGCAGTTCTTC. Translated, it gives CASSLRGHQSSYNEQFF.

This rearrangement joins TRBV11-3 to TRBJ1-2, with unresolved D. CDR3 length: 16 residues. The germline gives CDR1 SGHNT, CDR2 YENEEA. Trimming removed 1 base from V and 0 bases from J, with 12 bases in between. The DNA of the CDR3 is TGTGCCAGCAGCTTAGGAGGCTCCGGCGCTAACTATGGCTACACCTTC. It encodes CASSLGGSGANYGYTF.

This chain connects TRBV6-8 to TRBJ2-7; TRBD2 matches at 9 bases. The J segment lost 5 bases and the V segment lost 10 bases, leaving 18 bases of the junction unmatched. The germline V gene encodes CDR1 MNHGY and CDR2 SAAAGT. This CDR3 region has 16 residues. CDR3 sequence (DNA): TGTGCCATCAGGACACCTAGTAGCGGGAGTGGTGACGAGCAGTACTTC. It translates to CAIRTPSSGSGDEQYF.

This clone rates as medium-sized. The chain couples TRBV6-8 to TRBJ1-2, with D possibly matching TRBD1 (5 bases). V was shortened by 4 bases and J by 4 bases, with 13 bases between the two germline ends. Germline values: CDR1 MNHGY, CDR2 SAAAGT. The CDR3 length is 14 residues. The CDR3 sequence: CASSFAQGSYGYTF. For the CDR3, the DNA is TGTGCCAGCAGTTTCGCGCAGGGCAGCTATGGCTACACCTTC.

The chain links TRBV5-1 to TRBJ1-1; D gene ambiguous. Germline CDR1 and CDR2: SGHRS and YFSETQ. There are 14 residues in the CDR3. V was shortened by 1 base and J by 1 base, with 8 bases between the two germline ends. CDR3: CASSLSTGNTEAFF. In DNA, the CDR3 is TGCGCCAGCAGCTTGTCGACCGGGAACACTGAAGCTTTCTTT.

The gene calls are TRBV30 and TRBJ1-1; 9 bases are a match to TRBD1. The CDR3 sequence is 14 residues long. The germline gives CDR1 GTSNPN, CDR2 SVGIG (reference sequence). The V gene end was trimmed by 4 bases and the J gene end by 4 bases; junction bases not matched to a gene: 7. DNA of the CDR3: TGTGCCTGGACCGGGACAGGGTCGTTCACTGAAGCTTTCTTT. Its translation is CAWTGTGSFTEAFF.

The table lists this clone with a few counts. The chain employs TRBV15 and TRBJ1-5, with D uncertain. V gave up 3 bases and J gave up 3 bases, with 9 bases separating them. Germline values: CDR1 LNHNV, CDR2 YYDKDF (reference sequence). The CDR3 contains 14 residues. This CDR3 reads CATSSQRNNQPQHF. The CDR3 coding sequence is TGTGCCACCAGCAGTCAGCGAAACAATCAGCCCCAGCATTTT.

This clone is judged large. The rearrangement links TRBV19 to TRBJ2-7; possible D gene TRBD1, 6 bases. The CDR3 length is 13 residues. V was shortened by 3 bases and J by 3 bases, with 9 bases between the two germline ends. Germline V gene sequence: CDR1 LNHDA, CDR2 SQIVND (reference sequence). The CDR3 nucleotides read TGTGCCAGTAGTATGGGACATAACTACGAGCAGTACTTC. Its protein is CASSMGHNYEQYF.

The rearrangement uses TRBV5-1 and TRBJ2-3; the D gene could be TRBD1 or TRBD2 (5 bases each). Trimming took off 4 bases at V and 3 bases at J, with 12 bases between the two ends. The CDR3 runs to 14 residues. Germline CDR1 and CDR2: SGHRS and YFSETQ. The CDR3 DNA sequence: TGCGCCAGCAGCCCCTCTGGGGGAACAGATACGCAGTATTTT. Protein sequence: CASSPSGGTDTQYF.

This clone came up a few times. The chain carries TRBV28 and TRBJ2-1, with D perhaps TRBD1 (5 bases). CDR1 and CDR2 (germline): MDHEN, SYDVKM. This CDR3 is built from 16 residues. Trimming left V 7 bases short and J 0 bases short, with 16 bases between. The CDR3 sequence: CASKREGASSYNEQFF. CDR3 sequence (DNA): TGTGCCAGCAAAAGGGAAGGGGCTAGCTCCTACAATGAGCAGTTCTTC.

This clone is classed as medium-sized. The genes are TRBV19 and TRBJ2-3; D may be TRBD2 (5 bases). This CDR3 is built from 12 residues. Germline CDR1 LNHDA, CDR2 SQIVND (reference sequence). V shed 5 bases and J shed 5 bases, with 8 bases lying between them. The CDR3 coding sequence is TGTGCCAGTAGTTACGGGAAAGATACGCAGTATTTT. This codes for CASSYGKDTQYF.

This clone was detected only a few times. The V gene is TRBV12-5, the J gene TRBJ2-2; D gene unclear. The CDR3 covers 15 residues. Germline CDR1 and CDR2: LGHNT and FRNRAP. CDR3 loop: CASNKGHPNTGELFF. The DNA of the CDR3 is TGTGCCAGCAATAAAGGGCATCCGAACACCGGGGAGCTGTTTTTT.

This clone was seen more than once but under ten times. The chain combines TRBV6-8 with TRBJ1-2; no definite D call. The CDR3 is made up of 13 amino acids. Per the germline V gene, CDR1 is MNHGY and CDR2 is SAAAGT. Deletions cut 6 bases from V and 8 bases from J, with 16 bases between. The CDR3 coding sequence is TGTGCCAGCAGAATGGGCCGACGCTGGGGCTACACCTTC. Its translation: CASRMGRRWGYTF.

The chain employs TRBV29-1 and TRBJ2-1; 12 bases map to TRBD2. The CDR3 totals 14 residues. The J segment lost 9 bases and the V segment lost 4 bases, leaving 7 bases of the junction unmatched. Germline V lookup: CDR1 SQVTM, CDR2 ANQGSEA. The CDR3 DNA reads as TGCAGCGTTGCTACTAGCGGGAGGAAGAGTGAGCAGTTCTTC. It translates to CSVATSGRKSEQFF.